A single sample gave rise to the 23 T cell receptor beta chains below, sequenced in a study of technical replicates of blood from a few donors. Clones were sequenced by immunoSEQ multiplex PCR, and TCRdb holds only the in-frame ones, with some missing. Of approximately 100,000 clones listed, approximately 96% were seen once; the top ten hold roughly 0.21%. Sequenced material: T cells isolated from PBMCs. These receptors all come from a human donor in good health.

This chain connects TRBV10-2 to TRBJ2-1; D is unclear. The CDR3 runs 13 residues. V dropped 0 bases and J dropped 8 bases, with 8 bases sitting between them. CDR1 WSHSY and CDR2 SAAADI come from the germline V gene. The CDR3 sequence: CASSESNRDEQFF. Written as DNA, the CDR3 is TGCGCCAGCAGTGAGTCGAACCGGGATGAGCAGTTCTTC.

The chain links TRBV19 to TRBJ1-1; D might be TRBD1 (6 bases). Trimming cost V 10 bases and J 0 bases, with 24 bases left between them. Germline assignment: CDR1 LNHDA and CDR2 SQIVND (reference sequence). CDR3 length equals 17 residues. The CDR3 DNA reads TGTGCCACCTATAAGAGATCGGGGGGGCAGGTGAACACTGAAGCTTTCTTT. It translates to CATYKRSGGQVNTEAFF.

This chain links TRBV5-1 with TRBJ1-1; the D is unclear. CDR1 and CDR2 from the germline V gene are SGHRS and YFSETQ. The CDR3 contains 13 residues. With 4 bases removed from V and 5 bases from J, the gap between germline ends came to 12 bases. The CDR3 sequence: CASSRTEPTEAFF. The CDR3 DNA sequence: TGCGCCAGCAGCCGCACAGAGCCGACTGAAGCTTTCTTT. Together with reference TRBV5-1 and TRBJ1-1, the CDR3 gives the full variable domain: KAGVTQTPRYLIKTRGQQVTLSCSPISGHRSVSWYQQTPGQGLQFLFEYFSETQRNKGNFPGRFSGRQFSNSRSEMNVSTLELGDSALYLCASSRTEPTEAFFGQGTRLTVV.

The chain couples TRBV5-1 to TRBJ2-3; a possible D gene is TRBD1 (5 bases). Germline CDR1 and CDR2: SGHRS and YFSETQ. Trimming stripped 1 base from V and 3 bases from J, with 12 bases between. The CDR3 extends over 15 amino acids. The CDR3 spells CASSLLGQGTDTQYF. The DNA for the CDR3 is TGCGCCAGCAGCTTGTTGGGGCAGGGTACAGATACGCAGTATTTT.

The V gene is TRBV11-3, the J gene TRBJ1-2, with TRBD1 identical over 9 bases. This CDR3 has 15 residues. CDR1 is SGHNT, CDR2 YENEEA, per germline. Germline trimming cut 5 bases from V and 6 bases from J; bases unmatched to any gene: 10. The DNA for the CDR3 is TGTGCCAGCAGCCGTGGGACAGGGAGAGGGGATGGCTACACCTTC. It codes for CASSRGTGRGDGYTF.

This rearrangement joins TRBV5-4 to TRBJ2-1; D perhaps matches TRBD1 (6 bases). The CDR3 has 15 residues. Trimming shortened V by 4 bases and J by 2 bases, and 13 bases separated the two germline ends. The germline CDR1 and CDR2 sequences are SGHNT and YYREEE (reference sequence). CDR3 sequence (DNA): TGTGCCAGCAGCCCCCCCGGGACAACCTACAATGAGCAGTTCTTC. This translates into CASSPPGTTYNEQFF.

The chain joins TRBV7-9 to TRBJ1-1; 8 positions agree with TRBD1. Trimming at V came to 5 bases and at J to 7 bases, leaving 6 bases not matched to a gene. Germline V gene sequence: CDR1 SEHNR, CDR2 FQNEAQ (reference sequence). The CDR3 has 13 amino acids. CDR3 sequence reads: CASSARDRFEAFF. The CDR3 nucleotides read TGTGCCAGCAGCGCCCGGGACAGGTTTGAAGCTTTCTTT.

The rearrangement links TRBV5-1 to TRBJ2-2, with D perhaps matching TRBD1 (6 bases). Germline CDR1 SGHRS, CDR2 YFSETQ. V lost 0 bases, J lost 3 bases, and 12 bases lay in between. The CDR3 has 16 residues. CDR3 amino acids: CASSLAGGKDTGELFF. The DNA for the CDR3 is TGCGCCAGCAGCTTGGCTGGGGGCAAGGACACCGGGGAGCTGTTTTTT.

This chain joins TRBV21-1 and TRBJ1-2; the DNA was not used to check the table's D call, TRBD1. TRBV21-1 is recorded as a pseudogene. CDR3 length: 15 residues. CDR3 protein: CASSTHRTGGYGYTF. CDR3 sequence (DNA): TGTGCCAGCAGCACCCATCGGACAGGGGGCTATGGCTACACCTTC.

This clone was observed a few times. This rearrangement joins TRBV19 to TRBJ2-3, with 11 positions matching TRBD2. Losses at the gene ends were 10 bases for V and 1 base for J; bases not matched to a gene: 4. This CDR3 comprises 14 residues. Germline V gene lookup returns CDR1 LNHDA and CDR2 SQIVND (reference sequence). The CDR3 DNA follows: TGTGCCACGGGACTAGCGGACGGCACAGATACGCAGTATTTT. As protein: CATGLADGTDTQYF.

The rearrangement links TRBV7-9 to TRBJ1-2, with 7 bases that match TRBD1. Losses at the gene ends were 3 bases for V and 7 bases for J; bases not matched to a gene: 5. CDR1 and CDR2 from the germline V gene are SEHNR and FQNEAQ (reference sequence). This CDR3 is 13 amino acids long. The CDR3 coding sequence is TGTGCCAGCAGCTTCACAGGGGATACTGGCTACACCTTC. Protein product: CASSFTGDTGYTF. The whole variable domain, filled in from reference TRBV7-9 and TRBJ1-2, reads DTGVSQNPRHKITKRGQNVTFRCDPISEHNRLYWYRQTLGQGPEFLTYFQNEAQLEKSRLLSDRFSAERPKGSFSTLEIQRTEQGDSAMYLCASSFTGDTGYTFGSGTRLTVV.

The chain joins TRBV5-4 to TRBJ2-7, with D perhaps TRBD1 (5 bases). Trimming left V 0 bases short and J 1 base short, with 11 bases between. The CDR3 is 15 amino acids. Germline loops: CDR1 SGHNT, CDR2 YYREEE (reference sequence). CDR3 sequence: CASSLVRDSSYEQYF. For the CDR3, the DNA is TGTGCCAGCAGCTTGGTACGCGACAGTTCCTACGAGCAGTACTTC.

This chain connects TRBV30 to TRBJ2-1, with TRBD2 matching 10 bases. This CDR3 has 15 residues. With V trimmed by 7 bases and J by 5 bases, 11 bases remained unmatched. Germline CDR1 reads GTSNPN; CDR2 reads SVGIG (reference sequence). This CDR3 is CASLAASGGNNEQFF. The CDR3 DNA reads TGTGCCTCCCTTGCGGCTAGCGGGGGAAACAATGAGCAGTTCTTC.

This sequence joins TRBV7-9 and TRBJ2-1, with D possibly TRBD1 on 5 matching bases. The CDR3 extends over 14 amino acids. V was trimmed by 4 bases and J by 8 bases, leaving 15 bases between them. Germline CDR1 SEHNR, CDR2 FQNEAQ (reference sequence). In nucleotides, the CDR3 is TGTGCCAGCAGCTACTCAGGGCGATGGGATGAGCAGTTCTTC. This translates into CASSYSGRWDEQFF.

V is TRBV6-6 and J is TRBJ1-5; 8 nucleotides line up with TRBD1. Germline assignment: CDR1 MNHNY and CDR2 SVGAGI (reference sequence). The CDR3 is 13 amino acids. The ends lost 7 bases at V and 3 bases at J; junction bases unmatched: 2. CDR3 in amino acids: CASTQGANQPQHF. CDR3 bases: TGTGCCAGCACCCAGGGGGCCAATCAGCCCCAGCATTTT.

The rearrangement links TRBV29-1 to TRBJ2-7; 7 bases align to TRBD1. Germline lookup yields CDR1 SQVTM and CDR2 ANQGSEA. Trimming at V came to 6 bases and at J to 2 bases, leaving 7 bases not matched to a gene. The CDR3 is 13 amino acids. CDR3 region: CSVATDRPYEQYF. CDR3 sequence (DNA): TGCAGCGTCGCCACGGACAGGCCCTACGAGCAGTACTTC.

The chain employs TRBV29-1 and TRBJ2-7; 7 bases agree with TRBD1. Germline V gives CDR1 SQVTM, CDR2 ANQGSEA. CDR3 size: 18 residues. J was trimmed by 6 bases and V by 4 bases; bases with no gene match: 24. The CDR3 reads CSVAGTGAAPRHPGEQYF. CDR3 nucleotide sequence: TGCAGCGTTGCAGGAACAGGGGCCGCGCCCCGTCACCCCGGCGAGCAGTACTTC.

The chain links TRBV19 to TRBJ2-2; 7 positions match TRBD2. The V gene's germline CDR1 is LNHDA and CDR2 SQIVND (reference sequence). The CDR3 runs to 14 residues. J gave up 2 bases and V 8 bases, and 5 bases lay outside the gene matches. The chain's CDR3 is CASHRGVNTGELFF. The CDR3 DNA reads TGTGCCAGTCACCGGGGGGTTAACACCGGGGAGCTGTTTTTT.

The gene calls are TRBV19 and TRBJ1-2; 7 bases map to TRBD1. The V gene's germline CDR1 is LNHDA and CDR2 SQIVND (reference sequence). CDR3 length: 16 amino acids. Unmatched junction bases numbered 14, after V lost 6 bases and J lost 4 bases. CDR3 sequence reads: CASSLQGTGGLYGYTF. The CDR3 DNA reads TGTGCCAGTAGCCTACAGGGGACTGGGGGCCTCTATGGCTACACCTTC.

The V call is TRBV10-3, the J call TRBJ1-5, with unresolved D. Germline assignment: CDR1 ENHRY and CDR2 SYGVKD. Trimming stripped 0 bases from V and 9 bases from J, with 6 bases between. The CDR3 length is 12 residues. CDR3 amino acids: CAISESRMPQHF. The CDR3 DNA reads TGTGCCATCAGTGAGTCCAGGATGCCCCAGCATTTT.

This chain connects TRBV29-1 to TRBJ1-2, with D unclear. This CDR3 region has 15 residues. The V gene lost 3 bases and the J gene lost 5 bases, with 19 bases spanning the gap. Germline loops: CDR1 SQVTM, CDR2 ANQGSEA. The CDR3 loop is CSVDLGGSSIYGYTF. In nucleotides, the CDR3 is TGCAGCGTTGACCTCGGAGGGTCGTCAATTTATGGCTACACCTTC.

The chain has TRBV18 and TRBJ2-5, with D perhaps TRBD1 (6 bases). Between the trimmed V and J ends, which lost 3 bases and 5 bases, there was a span of 10 bases. The CDR3 loop spans 13 amino acids. Germline CDR1 is KGHSH and CDR2 is LQKENI. CDR3 coding DNA: TGTGCCAGCTCACCTGTAAGGGGGGAGACCCAGTACTTC. It codes for CASSPVRGETQYF.

The rearrangement links TRBV5-4 to TRBJ1-3; 10 bases match TRBD1. J was trimmed by 1 base and V by 4 bases; bases with no gene match: 5. The CDR3 covers 16 residues. CDR1 and CDR2 (germline): SGHNT, YYREEE (reference sequence). CDR3 amino acids: CASSRQGAGSGNTIYF. CDR3 coding DNA: TGTGCCAGCAGCAGACAGGGGGCCGGGTCTGGAAACACCATATATTTT.